Sequencing of this TCR beta chain was carried out in a study of shared clonotypes between healthy human individuals. Using immunoSEQ multiplex PCR, the repertoire was profiled, and TCRdb retains in-frame clones only, with some absent. Among 550,000 to 650,000 clones listed, roughly 95% were seen once. The naive CD8 subset, CD45RO-negative cells positively selected for CCR7, excluded terminally differentiated effector memory CD45RA+ cells. The CDR3 has 15 residues. V was clipped by 6 bases and J by 1 base, with 19 bases between them. Germline values: CDR1 SQVTM, CDR2 ANQGSEA. The source is a woman in her 30s in good health. This chain connects TRBV29-1 to TRBJ2-7; tentative D call: TRBD1 (6 bases). The sequenced material came from naive CD8+ T cells sorted from blood. CDR3: CSVRRPRQESYEQYF. The DNA for the CDR3 is TGCAGCGTGAGAAGACCGAGACAGGAGTCCTACGAGCAGTACTTC.